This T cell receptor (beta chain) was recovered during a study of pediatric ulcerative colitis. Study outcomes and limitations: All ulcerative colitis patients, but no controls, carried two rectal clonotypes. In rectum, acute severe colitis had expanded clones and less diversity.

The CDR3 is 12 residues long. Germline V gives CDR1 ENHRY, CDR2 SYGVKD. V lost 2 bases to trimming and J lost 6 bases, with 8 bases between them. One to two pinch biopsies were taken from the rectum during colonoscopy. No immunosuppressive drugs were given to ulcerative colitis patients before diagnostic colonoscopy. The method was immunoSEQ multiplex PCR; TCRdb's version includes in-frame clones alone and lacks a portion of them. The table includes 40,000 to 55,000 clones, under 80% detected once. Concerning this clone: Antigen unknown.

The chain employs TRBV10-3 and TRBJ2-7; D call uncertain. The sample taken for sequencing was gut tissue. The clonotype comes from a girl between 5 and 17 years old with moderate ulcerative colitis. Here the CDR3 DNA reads TGTGCCATCAGTGAGGGGCCAGCCGAGCAGTACTTC. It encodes CAISEGPAEQYF.